Given below is one T cell receptor beta chain in context. What it binds is not known. Here immunoSEQ multiplex PCR was the method, and the copy in TCRdb shows in-frame clones only, minus some. This sample yields 35,000 to 45,000 clones, of which around 84% are seen a single time; just over 20% belongs to the top ten. This sample stems from a study of OX40 agonist ivuxolimab in advanced cancers. Study as a whole: The diagnoses of dose-escalation patients were hepatocellular carcinoma, melanoma, renal cell or head and neck cancer. Study results and caveats: At doses 0.1 to 3.0 mg/kg, CD4+ and CD8+ clones expanded.

The origin of this receptor is an adult with an advanced solid tumor such as melanoma, head and neck, liver or kidney cancer. The sequencing used CD4+ or CD8+ T cells sorted from blood, collected in a trial of the OX40 agonist ivuxolimab.

The CDR3, as DNA: TGCGCCAGCAGATTTAACCCGGGGGGTGAAGCTTTCTTT. This encodes CASRFNPGGEAFF. The rearrangement uses TRBV5-1 and TRBJ1-1; maybe TRBD1 (5 bases). Deletions cut 5 bases from V and 7 bases from J, with 15 bases between. The germline gives CDR1 SGHRS, CDR2 YFSETQ. The CDR3 has 13 residues. Combining the CDR3 with reference TRBV5-1 and TRBJ1-1 gives the whole variable domain KAGVTQTPRYLIKTRGQQVTLSCSPISGHRSVSWYQQTPGQGLQFLFEYFSETQRNKGNFPGRFSGRQFSNSRSEMNVSTLELGDSALYLCASRFNPGGEAFFGQGTRLTVV.